A selection of T cell receptor beta chains follows, all from one sample in a study of CD8 T cells in Susac syndrome. TCRdb re-derived calls from the immunoSEQ multiplex PCR reads in MiXCR, one entry per CDR3 protein. This sample yields about 120,000 distinct CDR3 sequences, of which about 93% are seen a single time; about 0.098% belongs to the top ten. The sample comprised CD4+ T cells from PBMCs. These receptors came from a human donor in good health. Each CDR3 is given with its conserved first and last residue. The D gene is left open where the match is weak. Part of the rows lack a size; the others show once, few, many or a class for expanded clones.

NA,NA,TRBV4-2,TRBJ2-2,TGTGCCAGCAGCCAAAGGCAATCCGGGGAGCTGTTTTTT,CASSQRQSGELFF
NA,NA,TRBV19,TRBJ1-2,TGTGCCAGTAGTATAGGCTTAACGGAGTATGGCTACACCTTC,CASSIGLTEYGYTF
NA,NA,TRBV19,TRBJ2-2,TGTGCCAGTAGGTCCTACGCGAACACCGGGGAGCTGTTTTTT,CASRSYANTGELFF
NA,NA,TRBV6-2/TRBV6-3,TRBJ1-5,TGTGCCAGCAGTTACCGGCAAGATCAGCCCCAGCATTTT,CASSYRQDQPQHF
NA,NA,TRBV5-1,TRBJ1-1,TGCGCCAGCAGCCCCAGCTCCGGTCGTTTCACTGAAGCTTTCTTT,CASSPSSGRFTEAFF
NA,NA,TRBV20-1,TRBJ2-1,TGCAGTGCTAGAGCCACTAGGACCCATGAGCAGTTCTTC,CSARATRTHEQFF
TRBD1,NA,TRBV7-2,TRBJ2-7,TGTGCCAGCAGCCGTCCGGGGACAGATCACTCCTACGAGCAGTACTTC,CASSRPGTDHSYEQYF
NA,NA,TRBV5-1,TRBJ1-6,TGCGCCAGCAGGTTGACGGTGAGCTCCTATAATTCACCCCTCCACTTT,CASRLTVSSYNSPLHF
NA,NA,TRBV12-3/TRBV12-4,TRBJ1-1,TGTGCCAGCAGTTTAGGGTCCGCGAACACTGAAGCTTTCTTT,CASSLGSANTEAFF
NA,NA,TRBV6-4,TRBJ2-5,TGTGCCAGCAGTGACCAGGGGCGCCTGCGACGGGACGGGGAGACCCAGTACTTC,CASSDQGRLRRDGETQYF
NA,NA,TRBV20-1,TRBJ2-7,TGCAGTGCTAGAGTGTCCCGGGCGGTTTTAACCTACGAGCAGTACTTC,CSARVSRAVLTYEQYF
NA,NA,TRBV7-9,TRBJ1-1,TGTGCCAGCAGCTTGGGGGCCCTTAACACTGAAGCTTTCTTT,CASSLGALNTEAFF
NA,NA,TRBV13,TRBJ1-5,TGTGCCAGCAGCCAAAACGGTGGCAATCAGCCCCAGCATTTT,CASSQNGGNQPQHF
NA,NA,TRBV6-2/TRBV6-3,TRBJ2-3,TGTGCCAGCAGTTTACAAGGCGGAGTGGGAGATACGCAGTATTTT,CASSLQGGVGDTQYF
NA,NA,TRBV5-4,TRBJ2-5,TGTGCCAGCAGACTTGCCCTCGACAGGCAAGAGACCCAGTACTTC,CASRLALDRQETQYF
TRBD1,once,TRBV5-6,TRBJ1-5,TGTGCCAGCAGCTTTTGGACAGGGGGTCAGCCCCAGCATTTT,CASSFWTGGQPQHF
NA,NA,TRBV6-4,TRBJ1-5,TGTGCCAGCAGCCCTGCCAGGGGTAGCAATCAGCCCCAGCATTTT,CASSPARGSNQPQHF
NA,NA,TRBV3-1,TRBJ1-1,TGTGCCAGCAGCCAAGGCCAGGAGGGCACTGAAGCTTTCTTT,CASSQGQEGTEAFF
NA,NA,TRBV2,TRBJ1-4,TGTGCCAGCAGTGACTCGGCAACAGGATGGGTTGAAAAACTGTTTTTT,CASSDSATGWVEKLFF
NA,NA,TRBV28,TRBJ2-5,TGTGCCAGCAGGGATGAGACCCAGTACTTC,CASRDETQYF
TRBD1,once,TRBV29-1,TRBJ2-3,TGCAGCGTTGGGGGGCCACAGGGGGCGCGACCAGATACGCAGTATTTT,CSVGGPQGARPDTQYF
TRBD1,NA,TRBV20-1,TRBJ1-5,TGCAGTGCCCCGGGACAGGGGACTCAGCCCCAGCATTTT,CSAPGQGTQPQHF
TRBD1,once,TRBV5-1,TRBJ2-7,TGCGCCAGCAGCGAGGACAGGGGAATCTACGAGCAGTACTTC,CASSEDRGIYEQYF
TRBD1,few,TRBV29-1,TRBJ1-4,TGCAGCGTTCGGCCGGGACAGGGTAATGAAAAACTGTTTTTT,CSVRPGQGNEKLFF
NA,NA,TRBV7-6,TRBJ2-7,TGTGCCAGCAGCTTAGGTGGCGGATCCAACGAGCAGTACTTC,CASSLGGGSNEQYF
NA,NA,TRBV18,TRBJ1-2,TGTGCCAGCTCACCCGCCCAAGTACAGGGAAACTATGGCTACACCTTC,CASSPAQVQGNYGYTF
NA,once,TRBV19,TRBJ2-3,TGTGCCAGTAGCCATCCGGGAGCTAAGGGCACAGATACGCAGTATTTT,CASSHPGAKGTDTQYF
NA,NA,TRBV10-3,TRBJ2-1,TGTGCCATCAGTGCCCGACAGGACAGAAATGAGCAGTTCTTC,CAISARQDRNEQFF
TRBD1,NA,TRBV29-1,TRBJ2-5,TGCAGCGTGGGGGACAGGGTAACGGAGACCCAGTACTTC,CSVGDRVTETQYF
NA,NA,TRBV28,TRBJ2-5,TGTGCCAGCGGCTGGATGGGGGGCTCAGAGACCCAGTACTTC,CASGWMGGSETQYF
NA,NA,TRBV6-5,TRBJ1-1,TGTGCCAGCAGTTACTCAGGAGCTTTCTTT,CASSYSGAFF
NA,NA,TRBV3-1,TRBJ2-3,TGTGCCAGCAGCAAGCCGTACAGTCCAGATACGCAGTATTTT,CASSKPYSPDTQYF
TRBD1,once,TRBV5-1,TRBJ2-2,TGCGCCAGCAGCGTGGACAGGGAGAACACCGGGGAGCTGTTTTTT,CASSVDRENTGELFF
NA,once,TRBV28,TRBJ2-4,TGTGCCAGTTCGGCCGGGGTACTAGCCAAAAACATTCAGTACTTC,CASSAGVLAKNIQYF
NA,NA,TRBV3-1,TRBJ2-1,TGTGCCAGCAGCCAAGAGGGGGGATGGAATGAGCAGTTCTTC,CASSQEGGWNEQFF
TRBD2,once,TRBV7-9,TRBJ2-7,TGTGCCAGCAGCTATTTTAGCGGGAGCTACGAGCAGTACTTC,CASSYFSGSYEQYF
NA,NA,TRBV5-1,TRBJ2-1,TGCGCCAGCAGAGGTAGCGGAAACAATGAGCAGTTCTTC,CASRGSGNNEQFF
NA,NA,TRBV12-3/TRBV12-4,TRBJ2-5,TGTGCCAGCAGTTTGTCTGGGGGGTACCAAGAGACCCAGTACTTC,CASSLSGGYQETQYF
TRBD1,NA,TRBV29-1,TRBJ2-1,TGCAGCGGCCAACAGGGGGCGGGTAGGGTTGAGCAGTTCTTC,CSGQQGAGRVEQFF
NA,NA,TRBV9,TRBJ1-1,TGTGCCAGCAGCGTAGATCCAGGGGAGGGCACTGAAGCTTTCTTT,CASSVDPGEGTEAFF
NA,NA,TRBV19,TRBJ2-7,TGTGCCAGTAGTACGATCTCGAGGACCTACGAGCAGTACTTC,CASSTISRTYEQYF
NA,NA,TRBV2,TRBJ2-1,TGTGCCAGCAGTTTTAGTCTGAGCTCCTACAATGAGCAGTTCTTC,CASSFSLSSYNEQFF
NA,NA,TRBV7-9,TRBJ2-2,TGTGCCAGCAGCTCGGTCGGGGGTGAGAACACCGGGGAGCTGTTTTTT,CASSSVGGENTGELFF
NA,NA,TRBV5-1,TRBJ2-1,TGCGCCAGCAGCTTGGATGGAGGTGTATCCTACAATGAGCAGTTCTTC,CASSLDGGVSYNEQFF
TRBD1,NA,TRBV30,TRBJ2-1,TGTGCCTGGAGGAGGGACAGTGACTACAATGAGCAGTTCTTC,CAWRRDSDYNEQFF
NA,NA,TRBV12-3/TRBV12-4,TRBJ2-2,TGTGCCAGCAGTCGAGGCGGGGAGCTGTTTTTT,CASSRGGELFF
NA,NA,TRBV27,TRBJ2-2,TGTGCCAGCAGTCGGTTGGGGGCGAACACCGGGGAGCTGTTTTTT,CASSRLGANTGELFF
TRBD1,NA,TRBV9,TRBJ1-5,TGTGCCAGCAGCGGACAGGGAAGCAATCAGCCCCAGCATTTT,CASSGQGSNQPQHF
NA,NA,TRBV29-1,TRBJ1-1,TGCAGCGTTAAGGGGGGGGGCACTGAAGCTTTCTTT,CSVKGGGTEAFF
NA,once,TRBV19,TRBJ2-3,TGTGCCAGTAGTAGCCCCGAGAGGGGCACAGATACGCAGTATTTT,CASSSPERGTDTQYF
NA,NA,TRBV10-3,TRBJ1-5,TGTGCCATCAGGGGGCAGGGGTCTCAGCCCCAGCATTTT,CAIRGQGSQPQHF
TRBD1,once,TRBV19,TRBJ2-3,TGTGCCAGTAGTACCAGGACAGGCCTAGGGACAGATACGCAGTATTTT,CASSTRTGLGTDTQYF
NA,NA,TRBV14,TRBJ1-2,TGTGCCAGCAGCCAAGGTGGGCAGGGAAAAGGCTATGGCTACACCTTC,CASSQGGQGKGYGYTF